The 9 T cell receptor beta chains reported below all come from one sample, sequenced in a study of graft-versus-host responses after intestinal transplantation. Sequencing was performed with immunoSEQ multiplex PCR; in TCRdb, only in-frame clones are kept and a portion is missing. Counted here are roughly 130,000 clones, around 90% occurring once; the ten biggest clones make up 0.19%. These TCRs are of unknown antigen specificity. This specimen was unstimulated CD4+ T cells sorted from spleen or lymph node cells, taken before intestinal transplant. These receptors all come from a human donor who received an intestinal transplant.

The chain couples TRBV27 to TRBJ1-1; 7 bases map to TRBD1. The CDR3 runs 14 residues. J gave up 3 bases and V 3 bases, and 4 bases lay outside the gene matches. Per germline, CDR1 MNHEY and CDR2 SMNVEV (reference sequence). The CDR3 DNA sequence: TGTGCCAGCAGTTTTCGGGACAGCTACACTGAAGCTTTCTTT. Amino acids: CASSFRDSYTEAFF.

The chain joins TRBV29-1 to TRBJ2-6; D not certain. Trimming took 4 bases from V and 0 from J, leaving 10 bases between them. CDR3 length: 15 amino acids. CDR1 and CDR2 (germline): SQVTM, ANQGSEA. CDR3 residues: CSVAFQSSGANVLTF. CDR3 coding DNA: TGCAGCGTTGCATTCCAGAGCTCTGGGGCCAACGTCCTGACTTTC.

V usage is TRBV5-1 and J usage is TRBJ2-1; TRBD2 aligns across 11 bases. Germline V gives CDR1 SGHRS, CDR2 YFSETQ. The CDR3 loop spans 16 amino acids. With V trimmed by 2 bases and J by 6 bases, 7 bases remained unmatched. The CDR3 coding sequence is TGCGCCAGCAGCTTACGTTCACTAGCGGGAGTCAATGAGCAGTTCTTC. This encodes CASSLRSLAGVNEQFF.

The chain couples TRBV19 to TRBJ2-3; 11 bases align to TRBD2. J was trimmed by 5 bases and V by 5 bases; bases with no gene match: 12. CDR3 length: 17 residues. Germline CDR1 and CDR2: LNHDA and SQIVND (reference sequence). CDR3 sequence (DNA): TGTGCCAGTAGTTCGCGAATAGCGGGAGGGCCTGGAGATACGCAGTATTTT. Translated, it gives CASSSRIAGGPGDTQYF.

This clone was seen only once. This sequence joins TRBV6-6 and TRBJ1-3, with D hard to call. Trimming cost V 0 bases and J 4 bases, with 4 bases left between them. Germline CDR1 and CDR2: MNHNY and SVGAGI (reference sequence). The CDR3 extends over 13 amino acids. This chain's CDR3 is CASSYSWGNTIYF. The CDR3 DNA follows: TGTGCCAGCAGTTACTCGTGGGGAAACACCATATATTTT.

The J gene is TRBJ2-5, the V gene TRBV5-1; D remains ambiguous. Germline V gives CDR1 SGHRS, CDR2 YFSETQ. V gave up 0 bases and J gave up 0 bases, with 9 bases separating them. The CDR3 length is 15 residues. The CDR3 here is CASSLGRQYQETQYF. The CDR3 DNA reads as TGCGCCAGCAGCTTGGGCCGCCAGTACCAAGAGACCCAGTACTTC.

The chain links TRBV5-1 to TRBJ2-2, with TRBD2 matching 7 bases. Trimming removed 6 bases from V and 5 bases from J; junction bases left unmatched: 13. The length of the CDR3 is 16 residues. From germline, CDR1 is SGHRS and CDR2 YFSETQ. CDR3 nucleotides: TGCGCCAGCAACCCCGGTGCGGGAGCATGGACCGGGGAGCTGTTTTTT. It specifies CASNPGAGAWTGELFF.

J is TRBJ1-1 and V is TRBV6-6, with D unclear. Trimming pared 0 bases from V and 5 bases from J, leaving 7 bases between. Germline CDR1 is MNHNY and CDR2 is SVGAGI (reference sequence). The CDR3 contains 13 residues. CDR3 protein: CASSYSRDTEAFF. The CDR3 DNA reads as TGTGCCAGCAGTTACTCTAGGGATACTGAAGCTTTCTTT.

The V and J genes are TRBV28 and TRBJ1-1; the D is unclear. The V and J ends lost 2 bases and 3 bases respectively, with 13 bases between them. The CDR3 has 15 amino acids. The germline gives CDR1 MDHEN, CDR2 SYDVKM. The CDR3 spells CASSLPKAIDTEAFF. CDR3 coding DNA: TGTGCCAGCAGTTTACCGAAGGCAATAGACACTGAAGCTTTCTTT.